This T cell receptor beta chain was identified during a study of shared clonotypes between healthy human individuals. Clones were sequenced by immunoSEQ multiplex PCR, and TCRdb holds only the in-frame ones, with some missing. The data show millions of clones, 90% to 95% seen once. CDR1 DFQATT and CDR2 SNEGSKA come from the germline V gene (reference sequence). The V end was cut by 1 base, the J end by 6 bases, with 3 bases between. This CDR3 contains 11 residues. As to this clone: The sample contains more than one DNA sequence encoding this CDR3.

The source is a man between 18 and 35 years old in good health. Some clones in this sample may be carry-over from other donors' samples. The chain employs TRBV20-1 and TRBJ2-2; D gene uncertain. The sample taken for sequencing was naive CD4+ T cells from PBMCs. Subset described: CD45RA+ positively selected. Here the CDR3 DNA reads TGCAGTGCTAGAGTTCCCGGGGAGCTGTTTTTT. Protein sequence: CSARVPGELFF.